Listed here are 15 T cell receptor beta chains from one sample, sequenced in a study of T cell responses to AZD1222 COVID-19 vaccine. Sequencing was performed with immunoSEQ multiplex PCR; in TCRdb, only in-frame clones are kept and a portion is missing. Of more than 60,000 clones in the sample, roughly 84% were seen once. The input for sequencing was peripheral blood, taken 28 days after the second AZD1222 dose. The receptors here all came from an adult who received the AZD1222 COVID-19 vaccine.

The table lists this clone with a few counts. CDR3 sequence: CASSQFRTSGGVYEQFF. Here the CDR3 DNA reads TGCGCCAGCAGCCAGTTCCGGACTAGCGGGGGGGTGTATGAGCAGTTCTTC. The rearrangement links TRBV4-3 to TRBJ2-1, with TRBD2 identical over 15 bases. Trimming cost V 3 bases and J 8 bases; bases outside gene matches: 8. The length of the CDR3 is 17 residues. The germline V gene encodes CDR1 LGHNA and CDR2 YSLEER.

CDR3 DNA sequence: TGTGCCAGCAGCCGACAGGGCCCTCCCGCTAATTCACCCCTCCACTTT. It translates to CASSRQGPPANSPLHF. The rearrangement uses TRBV2 and TRBJ1-6; the match to TRBD1 covers 7 bases. Germline loops: CDR1 SNHLY, CDR2 FYNNEI. V trimming: 6 bases; J trimming: 6 bases; junction bases outside the gene matches: 11. The CDR3 is 16 amino acids.

The chain recombines TRBV7-3 with TRBJ2-3; 9 bases map to TRBD2. Trimming took 5 bases from V and 2 from J; bases not matched to a gene: 8. Germline V gene lookup returns CDR1 SGHTA and CDR2 FQGTGA. CDR3 length: 16 residues. The CDR3 DNA reads as TGTGCCAGCAGCCCCATGCGGGGGGGAAACACAGATACGCAGTATTTT. As protein: CASSPMRGGNTDTQYF. The variable domain in full, completed from reference TRBV7-3 and TRBJ2-3, reads GAGVSQTPSNKVTEKGKYVELRCDPISGHTALYWYRQSLGQGPEFLIYFQGTGAADDSGLPNDRFFAVRPEGSVSTLKIQRTERGDSAVYLCASSPMRGGNTDTQYFGPGTRLTVL.

This chain uses TRBV3-1 (or the pseudogene TRBV3-2) with TRBJ1-4; no clear D. The CDR3 consists of 14 residues. Germline V gene data show CDR1 as LGHDT and CDR2 as YNNKEL (reference sequence). Between the trimmed V and J ends, which lost 5 bases and 7 bases, there was a span of 14 bases. The CDR3 loop reads CASSSRKEVEKLFF. The CDR3 DNA follows: TGTGCCAGCAGCTCACGGAAAGAGGTTGAAAAACTGTTTTTT.

This rearrangement joins TRBV5-1 to TRBJ1-4; tentatively, D is TRBD1 (5 bases). Trimming pared 4 bases from V and 7 bases from J, leaving 14 bases between. In germline, CDR1 is SGHRS, CDR2 YFSETQ. This CDR3 has 14 residues. For the CDR3, the DNA is TGCGCCAGCAGCACAGACAGCATAACTGAAAAACTGTTTTTT. The encoded protein is CASSTDSITEKLFF. Drawing the rest from reference TRBV5-1 and TRBJ1-4, the complete variable domain is KAGVTQTPRYLIKTRGQQVTLSCSPISGHRSVSWYQQTPGQGLQFLFEYFSETQRNKGNFPGRFSGRQFSNSRSEMNVSTLELGDSALYLCASSTDSITEKLFFGSGTQLSVL.

This clone was observed once. This chain connects TRBV7-3 to TRBJ2-2; the D gene is possibly TRBD1 (5 bases). CDR1 is SGHTA and CDR2 is FQGTGA in the germline V gene. V was shortened by 7 bases and J by 5 bases, with 5 bases between the two germline ends. The CDR3 runs 11 residues. In DNA, the CDR3 is TGTGCCAGCAAGGGGACCGGGGAGCTGTTTTTT. It specifies CASKGTGELFF.

This clone was recorded only once. The chain recombines TRBV19 with TRBJ1-1; D is unclear. The length of the CDR3 is 14 residues. V was pared by 5 bases and J by 8 bases, with 18 bases between. Germline V lookup: CDR1 LNHDA, CDR2 SQIVND (reference sequence). CDR3 DNA sequence: TGTGCCAGTAGTCTACGGGAGACCCGAAGGGAAGCTTTCTTT. This codes for CASSLRETRREAFF.

This clone was found once. Here the CDR3 reads CASTDPSPGQGVYGYTF. The CDR3 coding sequence is TGTGCCAGTACCGACCCATCCCCGGGACAGGGGGTCTATGGCTACACCTTC. V usage is TRBV19 and J usage is TRBJ1-2, with 11 bases aligning to TRBD1. Germline V gives CDR1 LNHDA, CDR2 SQIVND (reference sequence). Trimming took 7 bases from V and 4 from J; bases not matched to a gene: 14. There are 17 residues in the CDR3.

The V gene is TRBV28, the J gene TRBJ2-4; D unclear. Per germline, CDR1 MDHEN and CDR2 SYDVKM. Trimming stripped 8 bases from V and 6 bases from J, with 8 bases between. This CDR3 is built from 11 residues. CDR3: CASGFGNIQYF. CDR3 coding DNA: TGTGCCAGCGGATTTGGAAACATTCAGTACTTC.

This clone came up a few times. The chain is built from TRBV4-2 and TRBJ2-5, with 8 bases identical to TRBD2. The CDR3 covers 15 residues. Germline CDR1 and CDR2: LGHNA and YNFKEQ. Unmatched junction bases numbered 5, after V lost 1 base and J lost 4 bases. This CDR3 is CASSQVGGARETQYF. CDR3 sequence (DNA): TGTGCCAGCAGCCAAGTCGGGGGGGCCCGAGAGACCCAGTACTTC.

The CDR3 nucleotides are TGTGCCAGCAGCTTCCAGGGGAGTCAGCCCCAGCATTTT. Amino acid sequence: CASSFQGSQPQHF. The genes are TRBV7-9 and TRBJ1-5, with D tentatively TRBD1 (6 bases). The CDR3 contains 13 residues. V lost 3 bases, J lost 6 bases, and 9 bases lay in between. Germline CDR1 and CDR2: SEHNR and FQNEAQ (reference sequence).

This clone appeared once. The V call is TRBV11-2, the J call TRBJ1-6; 10 nucleotides align to TRBD1. J gave up 10 bases and V 5 bases, and 5 bases lay outside the gene matches. Germline-derived CDR1 and CDR2 are SGHAT and FQNNGV. The CDR3 loop spans 14 amino acids. In DNA, the CDR3 is TGTGCCAGCAGCACCGGGACAGGGGTGTCACCCCTCCACTTT. Protein sequence: CASSTGTGVSPLHF. Together with reference TRBV11-2 and TRBJ1-6, the CDR3 gives the full variable domain: EAGVAQSPRYKIIEKRQSVAFWCNPISGHATLYWYQQILGQGPKLLIQFQNNGVVDDSQLPKDRFSAERLKGVDSTLKIQPAKLEDSAVYLCASSTGTGVSPLHFGNGTRLTVT.

The V and J genes are TRBV30 and TRBJ2-7; D not resolved. V shed 5 bases and J shed 3 bases, with 23 bases lying between them. CDR3 length: 16 amino acids. Germline V CDR1 and CDR2: GTSNPN, SVGIG (reference sequence). The CDR3 nucleotides are TGTGCCTGGGAAGGCGGAGAACCTAAAAGGGACTACGAGCAGTACTTC. Its protein product is CAWEGGEPKRDYEQYF.

V gene TRBV5-5 combines with J gene TRBJ1-1, with D uncertain. The germline gives CDR1 SGHKS, CDR2 YYEKEE (reference sequence). The ends were cut back, 1 base at V and 10 bases at J, with 14 bases in the middle. The CDR3 runs to 13 residues. CDR3 sequence: CASSLSDGLTAFF. The CDR3 DNA follows: TGTGCCAGCAGCTTGTCGGACGGACTGACAGCTTTCTTT.

V and J are TRBV2 and TRBJ1-4; tentative D call: TRBD1 (5 bases). V dropped 8 bases and J dropped 5 bases, with 12 bases sitting between them. There are 13 residues in the CDR3. Germline values: CDR1 SNHLY, CDR2 FYNNEI. As DNA, the CDR3 is TGTGCCAGCCGAGACAGCTCGAATGAAAAACTGTTTTTT. This encodes CASRDSSNEKLFF.